A single sample gave rise to the 9 T cell receptor beta chains below, sequenced in a study of T cells in Graves' hyperthyroidism and ophthalmopathy. Researchers amplified the TCR beta CDR3 regions from RNA transcripts. When the TCR CDR3 underwent first-round RT-PCR, the HTBI primer set was used. Via MiXCR, TCRdb re-called the multiplex PCR reads, giving one row per CDR3 protein. The data hold roughly 380,000 distinct CDR3 sequences, with around 14% observed a single time. Sequenced material: blood. These receptors originate from a woman aged 60-70 years with Graves' hyperthyroidism.

Here the CDR3 reads CASRPTAGTGGPLSYGYTF. DNA for the CDR3: TGTGCCAGCAGACCTACGGCCGGGACAGGGGGGCCCCTTAGCTATGGCTACACCTTC. V and J are TRBV12-3 or TRBV12-4 and TRBJ1-2, with TRBD1 identical over 11 bases. Trimming removed 6 bases from V and 4 bases from J; junction bases left unmatched: 19. This CDR3 has 19 residues.

V is TRBV7-6 and J is TRBJ2-7; 8 nucleotides match TRBD2. This CDR3 is 13 amino acids long. The germline V gene encodes CDR1 SGHVS and CDR2 FNYEAQ. Trimming took 6 bases from V and 5 from J; bases not matched to a gene: 6. Here the CDR3 DNA reads TGTGCCAGCAGAGGACTAGCTGAGGACGAGCAGTACTTC. It specifies CASRGLAEDEQYF.

In regard to this clonotype: The CDR3 end shows no conserved phenylalanine or tryptophan, and so a read error is likely. The chain uses TRBV29-1 and TRBJ1-1; no definite D call. CDR1 is SQVTM, CDR2 ANQGSEA, per germline. Trimming left V 7 bases short and J 2 bases short, with 14 bases between. This CDR3 has 13 residues. In DNA, the CDR3 is TGCAGCGCCCAAAGGCTAGTTAACACTGAAGCTTTCGTT. Its translation is CSAQRLVNTEAFV.

This sequence joins TRBV5-1 and TRBJ2-5, with 11 bases aligning to TRBD2. V gave up 3 bases and J gave up 10 bases; unmatched junction bases: 5. CDR1 and CDR2 from the germline V gene are SGHRS and YFSETQ. The CDR3 spans 13 residues. This chain's CDR3 is CASSSGTSGVQYF. CDR3 bases: TGCGCCAGCAGCTCCGGGACTAGCGGAGTCCAGTACTTC.

CDR3 loop: CASSPLAGADYEQYF. The CDR3 bases are TGCGCCAGCAGCCCATTAGCGGGAGCGGACTACGAGCAGTACTTC. The rearrangement uses TRBV5-1 and TRBJ2-7, with TRBD2 identical over 9 bases. V dropped 4 bases and J dropped 3; count of bases not matched to a gene: 8. This CDR3 has 15 amino acids. Germline V lookup: CDR1 SGHRS, CDR2 YFSETQ. The variable domain in full, with the rest retrieved from reference TRBV5-1 and TRBJ2-7, is KAGVTQTPRYLIKTRGQQVTLSCSPISGHRSVSWYQQTPGQGLQFLFEYFSETQRNKGNFPGRFSGRQFSNSRSEMNVSTLELGDSALYLCASSPLAGADYEQYFGPGTRLTVT.

V and J are TRBV24-1 and TRBJ2-2; 12 nucleotides line up with TRBD2. The V and J ends lost 0 bases and 5 bases, in that order; junction bases with no gene match: 6. Germline V CDR1 and CDR2: KGHDR, SFDVKD. The CDR3 is 18 residues long. In DNA, the CDR3 is TGTGCCACCAGTGATTTGTCATCGCTAGCGGGAGGGACCGGGGAGCTGTTTTTT. Its translation: CATSDLSSLAGGTGELFF.

This clonotype came up many times. This sequence joins TRBV12-5 and TRBJ2-7; 7 nucleotides agree with TRBD1. Germline trimming cut 5 bases from V and 5 bases from J; bases unmatched to any gene: 21. Germline V lookup: CDR1 LGHNT, CDR2 FRNRAP. The CDR3 runs to 18 residues. CDR3 amino acids: CASGPSSVITGDYDEQYF. The DNA for the CDR3 is TGTGCTAGTGGTCCGTCCTCCGTGATAACAGGGGATTACGACGAGCAGTACTTC.

This clonotype was counted many times. The chain has TRBV6-1 and TRBJ2-5; 7 bases are a match to TRBD2. V lost 6 bases and J lost 9; bases outside the gene matches: 16. The CDR3 spans 15 residues. From germline, CDR1 is MNHNS and CDR2 SASEGT. The CDR3 DNA is TGTGCCAGCAGAAGCGGGACGGTACAAAGAGGGGCCCAGTACTTC. This codes for CASRSGTVQRGAQYF.

This clonotype has a handful of counts. CDR3 sequence (DNA): TGCGCCAGCAGCCAAAATGGGCAGGGCGAAGTCTACGAGCAGTACTTC. This encodes CASSQNGQGEVYEQYF. The genes are TRBV4-1 and TRBJ2-7, with D perhaps matching TRBD1 (5 bases). The length of the CDR3 is 16 residues. Germline V gene sequence: CDR1 MGHRA, CDR2 YSYEKL. The V and J ends lost 2 bases and 3 bases respectively, with 17 bases between them.